This T cell receptor beta chain was recorded in a study of shared clonotypes between healthy human individuals. As for the study in general: Sampling drew on donors who were a couple of women and three men aged 18 to 49. Plates per donor: three CD4 naive, three CD4 memory, two CD8 naive, one CD8 memory.

Several immunoSEQ plates received, in even portions, the genomic DNA of each subset. The repertoire was sequenced with immunoSEQ multiplex PCR; TCRdb's copy has only in-frame clones and lacks some. This sample has about 2.1 million clones, with around 93% found just once. Terminally differentiated effector memory CD45RA+ cells were excluded from the naive CD8 cells, which were CD45RO-negative and positively selected for CCR7. The receptor's source is a man between 18 and 29 years old in good health. Some clones in this sample may be carry-over from other donors' samples. Sequencing used naive CD8+ T cells from PBMCs.

CDR3 in DNA: TGTGCCAGCAGCTTAACGCCAGCGGTCTCCTACAATGAGCAGTTCTTC. It is translated as CASSLTPAVSYNEQFF. This chain joins TRBV7-3 and TRBJ2-1; D possibly corresponds to TRBD2 (5 bases). From germline, CDR1 is SGHTA and CDR2 FQGTGA. The CDR3 spans 16 residues. V shed 0 bases and J shed 0 bases, with 9 bases lying between them.